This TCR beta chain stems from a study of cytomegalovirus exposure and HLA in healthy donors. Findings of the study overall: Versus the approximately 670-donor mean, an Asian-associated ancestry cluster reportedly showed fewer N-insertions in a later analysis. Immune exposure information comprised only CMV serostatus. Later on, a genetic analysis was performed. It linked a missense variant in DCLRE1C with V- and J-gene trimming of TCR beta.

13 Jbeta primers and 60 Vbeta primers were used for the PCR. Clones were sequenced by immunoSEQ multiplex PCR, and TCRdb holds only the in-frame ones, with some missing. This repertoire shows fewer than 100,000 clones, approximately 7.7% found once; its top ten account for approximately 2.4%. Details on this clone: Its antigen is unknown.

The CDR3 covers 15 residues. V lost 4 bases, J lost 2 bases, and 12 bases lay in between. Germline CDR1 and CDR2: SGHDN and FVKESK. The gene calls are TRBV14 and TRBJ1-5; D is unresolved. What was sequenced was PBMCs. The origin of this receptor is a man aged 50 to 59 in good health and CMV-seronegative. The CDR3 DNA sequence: TGTGCCAGCAGCCCCCTTTGGGCAGGCAATCAGCCCCAGCATTTT. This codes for CASSPLWAGNQPQHF. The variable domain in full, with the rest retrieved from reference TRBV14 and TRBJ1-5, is EAGVTQFPSHSVIEKGQTVTLRCDPISGHDNLYWYRRVMGKEIKFLLHFVKESKQDESGMPNNRFLAERTGGTYSTLKVQPAELEDSGVYFCASSPLWAGNQPQHFGDGTRLSIL.